Listed below are T cell receptor beta chains from one sample, sequenced in a study of T cell responses to AZD1222 COVID-19 vaccine. The protocol was immunoSEQ multiplex PCR, while the TCRdb copy is restricted to in-frame clones and leaves out a portion. The sample includes roughly 120,000 clones, about nine tenths of them seen just once. The sample here was peripheral blood, taken on day 0 of MenACWY control vaccination. These receptors were obtained from an adult in good health. Both conserved end residues are part of each CDR3.

CASSPGASTQYF	TRBV3-1/TRBV3-2	TRBJ2-3	12
CASSEAPVGLGNTIYF	TRBV2	TRBJ1-3	16
CASSPTGVYGYTF	TRBV28	TRBJ1-2	13
CASSPGRGTNEKLFF	TRBV5-1	TRBJ1-4	15
CASSLAGGTGELFF	TRBV28	TRBJ2-2	14
CASSLPTAGTYEQYF	TRBV11-2	TRBJ2-7	15
CASSFTQQALSYGYTF	TRBV28	TRBJ1-2	16
CASSLSGAGRGYEQYF	TRBV7-9	TRBJ2-7	16
CASSFTGTNTGELFF	TRBV28	TRBJ2-2	15
CASSGTYEQYF	TRBV7-9	TRBJ2-7	11
CANGGRGQAGGNTIYF	TRBV2	TRBJ1-3	16
CASSPGTELSYEQYF	TRBV28	TRBJ2-7	15
CASSERGNPFREQYF	TRBV10-2	TRBJ2-7	15
CASSLAGRELTGANVLTF	TRBV4-2	TRBJ2-6	18
CASSMEGLSSGANVLTF	TRBV19	TRBJ2-6	17
CASSLTDGYGYTF	TRBV13	TRBJ1-2	13
CASSLTDATTEAFF	TRBV27	TRBJ1-1	14
CASSVTSGYNEQFF	TRBV9	TRBJ2-1	14
CASSLTLVYEQYF	TRBV7-2	TRBJ2-7	13
CASSEQGNTQYF	TRBV6-1	TRBJ2-3	12
CATRSSGNTIYF	TRBV18	TRBJ1-3	12
CATSSGTSSWGEQFF	TRBV15	TRBJ2-1	15
CASSPHPGFEADTQYF	TRBV19	TRBJ2-3	16
CASSRTGGGYGYTF	TRBV6-5	TRBJ1-2	14
CASSFLGPNYGYTF	TRBV28	TRBJ1-2	14
CASRASGHYNEQFF	TRBV2	TRBJ2-1	14
CASSQGQGTEAFF	TRBV3-1/TRBV3-2	TRBJ1-1	13
CASSAQMNTGELFF	TRBV25-1	TRBJ2-2	14
CASRNTGNYGYTF	TRBV28	TRBJ1-2	13
CASSSLASSVYEQYF	TRBV6-2/TRBV6-3	TRBJ2-7	15
CASSSQWGTGNTIYF	TRBV19	TRBJ1-3	15
CASAQGAWNEQFF	TRBV27	TRBJ2-1	13
CAFATGWGANVLTF	TRBV30	TRBJ2-6	14
CASSPGLAGVYEQYF	TRBV5-1	TRBJ2-7	15
CASSISGTGIEAFF	TRBV19	TRBJ1-1	14
CASSQDRGDTEAFF	TRBV5-1	TRBJ1-1	14
CASSHRGAPEAFF	TRBV5-4	TRBJ1-1	13
CASDRGGTGGPGQFF	TRBV28	TRBJ2-1	15
CASSQVPLGLAGRYEQYF	TRBV4-1	TRBJ2-7	18
CASSGGQLGNTIYF	TRBV5-1	TRBJ1-3	14
CASSLRSTTGSQPQHF	TRBV11-3	TRBJ1-5	16
CASSPRGTNTEAFF	TRBV18	TRBJ1-1	14
CAWSEWGAREKLFF	TRBV30	TRBJ1-4	14
CASSAQGRQGGYTF	TRBV19	TRBJ1-2	14